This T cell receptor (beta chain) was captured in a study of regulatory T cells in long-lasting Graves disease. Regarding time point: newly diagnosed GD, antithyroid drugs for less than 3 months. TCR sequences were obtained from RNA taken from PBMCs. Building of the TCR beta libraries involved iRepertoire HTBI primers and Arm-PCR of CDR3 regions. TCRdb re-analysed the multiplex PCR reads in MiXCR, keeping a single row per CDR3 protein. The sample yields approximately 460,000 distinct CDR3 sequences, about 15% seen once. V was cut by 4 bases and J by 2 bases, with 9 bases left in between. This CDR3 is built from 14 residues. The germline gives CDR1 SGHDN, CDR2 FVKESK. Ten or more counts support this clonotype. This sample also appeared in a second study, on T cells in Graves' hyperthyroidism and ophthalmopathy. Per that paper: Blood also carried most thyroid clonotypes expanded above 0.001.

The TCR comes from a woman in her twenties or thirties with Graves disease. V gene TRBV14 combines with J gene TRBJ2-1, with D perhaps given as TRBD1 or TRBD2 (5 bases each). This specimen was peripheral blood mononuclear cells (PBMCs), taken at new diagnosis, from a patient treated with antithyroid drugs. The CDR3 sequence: CASSRRDPYNEQFF. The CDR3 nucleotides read TGTGCCAGCAGCCGCCGGGACCCCTACAATGAGCAGTTCTTC.